Listed below are T cell receptor beta chains from one sample, sequenced in a study of identical twins. One entry per CDR3 protein, called by TCRdb with MiXCR from the 5' RACE reads. Of a few hundred thousand distinct CDR3 sequences in the sample, 15% to 20% were seen once. Sequenced: naive T cells sorted from blood. These receptor sequences come from a man in his forties or fifties in good health. Each CDR3 is given with its conserved first and last residue. Each record gives: clone size, V gene, J gene, D gene, CDR3 protein, CDR3 DNA. A D gene is named only where the DNA matches it firmly. Expanded clones are given a class, and other clones once, few, many or no size at all.

>many|TRBV12-3/TRBV12-4|TRBJ1-5|TRBD1
CASSPRQGLVQPQHF
TGTGCCAGCAGCCCGAGACAGGGTTTGGTTCAGCCCCAGCATTTT
>few|TRBV11-2|TRBJ2-1|NA
CASSLVQGWVIDNEQFF
TGTGCCAGCAGCTTAGTTCAGGGGTGGGTAATCGACAATGAGCAGTTCTTC
>many|TRBV4-3|TRBJ1-2|NA
CASSQERGDDGYTF
TGCGCCAGCAGCCAAGAGCGGGGGGATGATGGCTACACCTTC
>few|TRBV15|TRBJ2-7|NA
CATSRDLTDYEQYF
TGTGCCACCAGCAGAGATCTCACAGATTACGAGCAGTACTTC
>many|TRBV28|TRBJ1-1|NA
CASSQGPAFF
TGTGCCAGCAGTCAGGGCCCAGCTTTCTTT
>NA|TRBV20-1|TRBJ2-1|TRBD2
CSARDPGGRANEQFF
TGCAGTGCTAGAGATCCCGGCGGGAGGGCCAATGAGCAGTTCTTC
>many|TRBV10-3|TRBJ2-3|TRBD2
CAISEWRGGSSRTDTQYF
TGTGCCATCAGTGAGTGGCGGGGGGGCTCCTCTCGCACAGATACGCAGTATTTT
>many|TRBV7-9|TRBJ1-1|NA
CASSLAPDEAFF
TGTGCCAGCAGCTTGGCTCCGGATGAAGCTTTCTTT
>many|TRBV6-2/TRBV6-3|TRBJ1-5|NA
CASSLGGAGQPQHF
TGTGCCAGCAGCCTTGGGGGAGCTGGCCAGCCCCAGCATTTT
>many|TRBV28|TRBJ1-1|NA
CAHGLKRNTEAFF
TGTGCCCACGGGCTGAAACGGAACACTGAAGCTTTCTTT
>NA|TRBV5-5|TRBJ1-5|NA
CASSRLGGDSSNQPQHF
TGTGCCAGCAGCCGATTGGGAGGCGACTCTAGCAATCAGCCCCAGCATTTT
>few|TRBV7-9|TRBJ2-1|TRBD1
CASSSRPGQGYNEQFF
TGTGCCAGCAGCTCACGTCCGGGACAGGGCTACAATGAGCAGTTCTTC
>NA|TRBV6-2/TRBV6-3|TRBJ1-6|NA
CASSYRDSYNSPLHF
TGTGCCAGCAGTTACCGTGACAGCTATAATTCACCCCTCCACTTT
>NA|TRBV3-1|TRBJ2-7|TRBD2
CASSQPGSSGSLYEQYF
TGTGCCAGCAGCCAACCCGGATCTAGCGGGAGCCTCTACGAGCAGTACTTC
>NA|TRBV6-5|TRBJ2-3|TRBD2
CASSYSSVAGGSGGDTQYF
TGTGCCAGCAGTTACTCGAGTGTAGCGGGGGGGTCCGGAGGAGATACGCAGTATTTT
>NA|TRBV4-3|TRBJ2-5|TRBD2
CASSQGSPAGGETQYF
TGCGCCAGCAGCCAAGGCAGTCCAGCGGGAGGAGAGACCCAGTACTTC
>NA|TRBV20-1|TRBJ2-3|TRBD2
CSARDWAAGNTDTQYF
TGCAGTGCTAGAGATTGGGCAGCGGGGAACACAGATACGCAGTATTTT
>few|TRBV6-5|TRBJ1-5|NA
CASSYSMISNQPQHF
TGTGCCAGCAGTTACTCGATGATTAGCAATCAGCCCCAGCATTTT
>many|TRBV10-3|TRBJ2-7|NA
CAIREGQNYEQYF
TGTGCCATCAGGGAGGGACAAAACTACGAGCAGTACTTC
>NA|TRBV20-1|TRBJ1-1|TRBD1
CSAVTGDTEAFF
TGCAGTGCTGTGACAGGGGATACTGAAGCTTTCTTT
>many|TRBV5-1|TRBJ2-3|NA
CASSSETALQYF
TGCGCCAGCAGCTCGGAGACAGCGTTGCAGTATTTT
>few|TRBV12-3/TRBV12-4|TRBJ2-7|NA
CASSLSAGNEQYF
TGTGCCAGCAGTTTATCTGCGGGGAACGAGCAGTACTTC
>many|TRBV27|TRBJ2-7|NA
CASSGYYEQYF
TGTGCCAGCAGCGGATACTACGAGCAGTACTTC
>many|TRBV20-1|TRBJ1-5|NA
CSVFTGRDGNQPQHF
TGCAGTGTATTTACCGGGCGGGACGGTAATCAGCCCCAGCATTTT
>NA|TRBV7-2|TRBJ1-5|NA
CASSHYTSDNQPQHF
TGTGCCAGCAGCCACTACACAAGCGACAATCAGCCCCAGCATTTT
>many|TRBV20-1|TRBJ1-1|NA
CSAVSGAGNTEAFF
TGCAGTGCTGTATCGGGGGCAGGGAACACTGAAGCTTTCTTT
>NA|TRBV20-1|TRBJ2-1|NA
CSASPEGLSSYNEQFF
TGCAGTGCTAGCCCCGAGGGCCTTAGCTCCTACAATGAGCAGTTCTTC
>once|TRBV10-3|TRBJ2-3|TRBD2
CAIGPREGGATDTQYF
TGTGCCATCGGCCCCCGGGAGGGGGGGGCGACAGATACGCAGTATTTT
>NA|TRBV28|TRBJ2-1|NA
CASQWGGREFF
TGTGCCAGCCAGTGGGGAGGCCGGGAGTTCTTC
>few|TRBV6-5|TRBJ1-2|TRBD1
CASSYSRTGGGGYGYTF
TGTGCCAGCAGTTACTCAAGGACAGGGGGCGGAGGCTATGGCTACACCTTC
>few|TRBV7-2|TRBJ2-3|TRBD1
CASRTGVTDTQYF
TGTGCCAGCAGGACAGGGGTTACAGATACGCAGTATTTT
>few|TRBV20-1|TRBJ2-7|TRBD1
CSANARDRGLYEQYF
TGCAGTGCAAACGCCAGAGACAGGGGGCTCTACGAGCAGTACTTC
>many|TRBV20-1|TRBJ1-1|TRBD1
CSARLTGRANTEAFF
TGCAGTGCTAGGTTGACAGGGCGGGCGAACACTGAAGCTTTCTTT
>NA|TRBV2|TRBJ2-1|TRBD2
CASRPGTSVGNVYNEQFF
TGTGCCAGCAGGCCCGGGACTAGCGTTGGCAACGTTTACAATGAGCAGTTCTTC
>NA|TRBV15|TRBJ2-3|NA
CATSSPWRGSTDTQYF
TGTGCCACCAGCAGCCCGTGGCGGGGCAGCACAGATACGCAGTATTTT
>NA|TRBV29-1|TRBJ2-1|NA
CSLTGVPSYNEQFF
TGCAGCCTGACGGGCGTTCCCTCCTACAATGAGCAGTTCTTC
>many|TRBV4-3|TRBJ2-5|TRBD1
CASSQDWTGGSETQYF
TGCGCCAGCAGCCAGGACTGGACAGGGGGCAGTGAGACCCAGTACTTC
>few|TRBV24-1|TRBJ2-1|TRBD2
CATSDKGTSNEQFF
TGTGCCACCAGTGACAAAGGGACTAGCAATGAGCAGTTCTTC
>many|TRBV20-1|TRBJ1-5|NA
CSAPGGGGNQPQHF
TGCAGCGCCCCTGGGGGGGGTGGCAATCAGCCCCAGCATTTT